This T cell receptor beta chain was observed in a study of spatial heterogeneity in lung cancer. Looking at the study overall: Detected sequences consistently included more beta-chain ones than alpha-chain ones. Findings and caveats of the study: The appearance of ubiquitous expanded tumor TCRs in blood was greater at resection than follow-up.

Germline CDR1 DFQATT, CDR2 SNEGSKA (reference sequence). Losses at the gene ends were 6 bases for V and 1 base for J; bases not matched to a gene: 8. The CDR3 is 15 amino acids. Time point indicated: sample taken at primary tumor resection. This clonotype was detected ten times or more. What it binds is unknown. Each TCR cDNA molecule carried a unique molecular identifier. MiXCR was run by TCRdb on the 5' RACE reads, yielding one entry per CDR3 protein. The table lists 45,000 to 55,000 distinct CDR3 sequences, 5.3% of them singletons. The sequence derives from a male donor with early-stage non-small cell lung cancer. Source: PBMCs, taken at surgery. The chain joins TRBV20-1 to TRBJ2-7, with 11 bases fitting TRBD2. CDR3 amino acids: CSAKGLADLSYEQYF. CDR3 coding DNA: TGCAGTGCAAAGGGACTAGCGGATCTTTCCTACGAGCAGTACTTC.